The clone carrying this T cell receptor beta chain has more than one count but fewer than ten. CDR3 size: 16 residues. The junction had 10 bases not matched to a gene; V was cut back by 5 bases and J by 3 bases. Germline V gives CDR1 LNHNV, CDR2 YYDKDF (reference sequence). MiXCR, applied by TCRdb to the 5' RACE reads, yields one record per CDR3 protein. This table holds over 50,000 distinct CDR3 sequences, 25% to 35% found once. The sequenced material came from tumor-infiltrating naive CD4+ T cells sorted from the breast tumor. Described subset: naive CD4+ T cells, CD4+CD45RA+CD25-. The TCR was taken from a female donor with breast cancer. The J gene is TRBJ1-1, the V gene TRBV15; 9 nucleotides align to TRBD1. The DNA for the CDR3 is TGTGCCACCAGCGCAAGGGGACAGGGAATGGACACTGAAGCTTTCTTT. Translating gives CATSARGQGMDTEAFF.